The present T cell receptor beta chain was sequenced within a study of control samples from healthy donors and cancer patients. V was pared by 5 bases and J by 5 bases, with 14 bases of the junction left unmatched. Germline CDR1 reads SGHAT; CDR2 reads FQNNGV. The CDR3 has 16 residues. On this clone: The sample contains more than one DNA sequence encoding this CDR3.

Generated by immunoSEQ multiplex PCR, the TCRdb table keeps only in-frame clones and is missing some. The sample has about 130,000 clones, roughly 90% seen once. This sequence joins TRBV11-2 and TRBJ2-5; TRBD1 aligns across 7 bases. The TCR sequence derives from a man aged 18 to 29 in good health. Sequenced sample: blood. In DNA, the CDR3 is TGTGCCAGCAGCCCGGAGGTCGGTCAGGGACAGGAGACCCAGTACTTC. Translating gives CASSPEVGQGQETQYF.